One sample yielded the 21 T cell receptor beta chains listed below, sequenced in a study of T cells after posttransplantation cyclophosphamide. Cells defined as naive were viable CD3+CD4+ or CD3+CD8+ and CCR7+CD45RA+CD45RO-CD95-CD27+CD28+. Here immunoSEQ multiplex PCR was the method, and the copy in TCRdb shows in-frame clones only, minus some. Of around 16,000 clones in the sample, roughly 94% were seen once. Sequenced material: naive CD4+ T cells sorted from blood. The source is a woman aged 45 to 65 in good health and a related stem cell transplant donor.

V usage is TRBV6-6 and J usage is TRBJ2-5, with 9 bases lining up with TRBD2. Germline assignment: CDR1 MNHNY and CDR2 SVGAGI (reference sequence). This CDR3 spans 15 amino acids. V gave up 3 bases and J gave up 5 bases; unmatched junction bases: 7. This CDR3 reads CASSYRAGGSETQYF. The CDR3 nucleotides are TGTGCCAGCAGTTATAGGGCGGGAGGGTCGGAGACCCAGTACTTC.

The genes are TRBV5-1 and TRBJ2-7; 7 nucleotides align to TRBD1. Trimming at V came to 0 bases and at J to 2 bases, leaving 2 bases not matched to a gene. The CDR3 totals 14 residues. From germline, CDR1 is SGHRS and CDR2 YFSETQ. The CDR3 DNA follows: TGCGCCAGCAGCTTGGGACAGGGAGCCTACGAGCAGTACTTC. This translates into CASSLGQGAYEQYF.

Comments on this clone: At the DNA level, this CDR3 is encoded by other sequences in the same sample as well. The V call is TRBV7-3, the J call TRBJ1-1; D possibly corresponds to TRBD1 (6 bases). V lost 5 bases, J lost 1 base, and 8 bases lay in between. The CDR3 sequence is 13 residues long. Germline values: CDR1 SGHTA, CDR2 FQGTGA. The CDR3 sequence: CASSLRGNTEAFF. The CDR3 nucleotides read TGTGCCAGCAGCCTCAGGGGGAACACTGAAGCTTTCTTT.

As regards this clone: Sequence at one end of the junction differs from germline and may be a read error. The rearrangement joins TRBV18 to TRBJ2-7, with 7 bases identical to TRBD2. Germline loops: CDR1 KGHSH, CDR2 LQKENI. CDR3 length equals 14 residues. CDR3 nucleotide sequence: TGTGCCGGCTCACTCGGGGGGAGGTTGTACGAGCAGTACTTC. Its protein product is CAGSLGGRLYEQYF.

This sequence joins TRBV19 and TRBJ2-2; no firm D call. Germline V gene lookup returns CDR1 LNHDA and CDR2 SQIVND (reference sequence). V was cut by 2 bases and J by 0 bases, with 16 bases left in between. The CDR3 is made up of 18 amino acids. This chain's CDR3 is CASSIRGHLSTNTGELFF. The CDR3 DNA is TGTGCCAGTAGTATAAGAGGCCATTTGAGTACGAACACCGGGGAGCTGTTTTTT.

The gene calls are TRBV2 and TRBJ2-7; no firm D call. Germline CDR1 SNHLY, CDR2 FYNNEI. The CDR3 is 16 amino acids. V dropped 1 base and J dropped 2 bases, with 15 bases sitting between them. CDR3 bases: TGTGCCAGCAGTGAAGGATTGCTTGAGGAAGCCTACGAGCAGTACTTC. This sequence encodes CASSEGLLEEAYEQYF.

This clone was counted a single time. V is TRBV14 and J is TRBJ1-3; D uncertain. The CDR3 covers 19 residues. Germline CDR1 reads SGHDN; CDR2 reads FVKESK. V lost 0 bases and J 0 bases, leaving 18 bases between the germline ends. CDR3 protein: CASSQESGPTTSSGNTIYF. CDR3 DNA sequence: TGTGCCAGCAGCCAAGAGTCCGGTCCCACTACTAGCTCTGGAAACACCATATATTTT.

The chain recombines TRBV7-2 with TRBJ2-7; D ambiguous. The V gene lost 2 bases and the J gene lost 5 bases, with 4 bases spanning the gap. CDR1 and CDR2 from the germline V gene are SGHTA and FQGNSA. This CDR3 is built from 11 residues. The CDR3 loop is CASSLIDEQYF. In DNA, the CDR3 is TGTGCCAGCAGCTTAATCGACGAGCAGTACTTC.

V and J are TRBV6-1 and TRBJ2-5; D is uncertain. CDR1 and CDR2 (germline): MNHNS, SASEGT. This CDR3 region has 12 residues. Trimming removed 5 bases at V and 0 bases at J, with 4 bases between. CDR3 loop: CASSQYQETQYF. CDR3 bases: TGTGCCAGCAGTCAGTACCAAGAGACCCAGTACTTC.

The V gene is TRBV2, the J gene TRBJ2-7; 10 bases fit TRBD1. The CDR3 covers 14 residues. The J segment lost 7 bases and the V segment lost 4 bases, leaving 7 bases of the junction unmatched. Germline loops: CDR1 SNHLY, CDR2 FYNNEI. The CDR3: CASSGDRGFREQYF. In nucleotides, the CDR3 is TGTGCCAGCAGTGGGGACAGGGGATTTAGGGAGCAGTACTTC.

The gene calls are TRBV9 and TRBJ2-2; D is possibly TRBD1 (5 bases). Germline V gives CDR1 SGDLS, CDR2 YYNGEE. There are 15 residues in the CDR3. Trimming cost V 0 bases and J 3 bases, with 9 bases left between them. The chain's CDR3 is CASSVGAGYTGELFF. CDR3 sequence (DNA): TGTGCCAGCAGCGTAGGGGCAGGGTACACCGGGGAGCTGTTTTTT.

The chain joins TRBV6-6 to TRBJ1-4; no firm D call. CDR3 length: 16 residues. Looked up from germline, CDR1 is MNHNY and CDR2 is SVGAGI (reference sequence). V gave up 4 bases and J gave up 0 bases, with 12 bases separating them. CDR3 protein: CASSSNRRATNEKLFF. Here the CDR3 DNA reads TGTGCCAGCAGTTCCAACCGACGGGCAACTAATGAAAAACTGTTTTTT.

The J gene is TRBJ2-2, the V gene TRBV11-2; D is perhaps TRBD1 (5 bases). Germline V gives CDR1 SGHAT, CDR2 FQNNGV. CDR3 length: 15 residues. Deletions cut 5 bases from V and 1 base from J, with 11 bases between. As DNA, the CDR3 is TGTGCCAGCAGCACCAGGACACAGAACACCGGGGAGCTGTTTTTT. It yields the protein CASSTRTQNTGELFF.

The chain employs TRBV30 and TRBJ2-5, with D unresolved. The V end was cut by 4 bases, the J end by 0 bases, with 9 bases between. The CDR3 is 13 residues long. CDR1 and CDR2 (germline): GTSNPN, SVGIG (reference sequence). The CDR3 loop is CAWISQNQETQYF. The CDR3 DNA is TGTGCCTGGATATCACAGAACCAAGAGACCCAGTACTTC.

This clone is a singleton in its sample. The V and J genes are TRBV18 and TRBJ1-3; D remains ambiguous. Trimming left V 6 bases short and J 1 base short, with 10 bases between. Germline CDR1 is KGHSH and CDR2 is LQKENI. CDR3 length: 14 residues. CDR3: CASSSGGSGNTIYF. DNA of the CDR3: TGTGCCAGCTCCTCGGGAGGATCTGGAAACACCATATATTTT.

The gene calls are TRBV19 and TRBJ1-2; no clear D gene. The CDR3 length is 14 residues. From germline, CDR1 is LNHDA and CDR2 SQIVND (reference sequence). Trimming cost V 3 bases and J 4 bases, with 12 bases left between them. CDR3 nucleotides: TGTGCCAGTAGTATTCAGGAGGGAGGCTATGGCTACACCTTC. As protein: CASSIQEGGYGYTF.

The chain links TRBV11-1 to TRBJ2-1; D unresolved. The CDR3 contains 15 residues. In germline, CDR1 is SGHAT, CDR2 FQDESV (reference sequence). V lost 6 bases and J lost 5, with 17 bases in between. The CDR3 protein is CASRQTTLRNNEQFF. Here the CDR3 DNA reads TGTGCCAGCAGACAAACTACCCTAAGGAACAATGAGCAGTTCTTC.

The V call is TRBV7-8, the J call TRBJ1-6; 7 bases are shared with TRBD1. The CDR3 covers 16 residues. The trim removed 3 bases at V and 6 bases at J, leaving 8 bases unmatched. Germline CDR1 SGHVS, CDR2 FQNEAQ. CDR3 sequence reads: CASSFEQGNGNSPLHF. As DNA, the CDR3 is TGTGCCAGCAGCTTTGAACAGGGGAACGGTAATTCACCCCTCCACTTT.

CDR3 in amino acids: CASSLGTLAETSYEQYF. The DNA for the CDR3 is TGTGCCAGCAGCTTAGGAACCCTAGCGGAGACCTCCTACGAGCAGTACTTC. The rearrangement joins TRBV7-9 to TRBJ2-7; the match to TRBD2 covers 7 bases. The V gene's germline CDR1 is SEHNR and CDR2 FQNEAQ (reference sequence). V was clipped by 1 base and J by 0 bases; unmatched bases: 9. CDR3 length: 17 residues.

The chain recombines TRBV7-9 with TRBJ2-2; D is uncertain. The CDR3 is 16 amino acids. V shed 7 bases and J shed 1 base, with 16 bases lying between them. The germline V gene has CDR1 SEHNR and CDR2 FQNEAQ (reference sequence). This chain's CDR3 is CASTAGLLRNTGELFF. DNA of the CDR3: TGTGCCAGCACCGCCGGATTACTACGGAACACCGGGGAGCTGTTTTTT.

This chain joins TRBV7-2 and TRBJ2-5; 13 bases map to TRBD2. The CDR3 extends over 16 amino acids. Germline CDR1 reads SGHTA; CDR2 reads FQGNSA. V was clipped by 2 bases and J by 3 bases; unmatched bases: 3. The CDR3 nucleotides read TGTGCCAGCAGCTTAAACGGACTAGCGGGAGAAGAGACCCAGTACTTC. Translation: CASSLNGLAGEETQYF.